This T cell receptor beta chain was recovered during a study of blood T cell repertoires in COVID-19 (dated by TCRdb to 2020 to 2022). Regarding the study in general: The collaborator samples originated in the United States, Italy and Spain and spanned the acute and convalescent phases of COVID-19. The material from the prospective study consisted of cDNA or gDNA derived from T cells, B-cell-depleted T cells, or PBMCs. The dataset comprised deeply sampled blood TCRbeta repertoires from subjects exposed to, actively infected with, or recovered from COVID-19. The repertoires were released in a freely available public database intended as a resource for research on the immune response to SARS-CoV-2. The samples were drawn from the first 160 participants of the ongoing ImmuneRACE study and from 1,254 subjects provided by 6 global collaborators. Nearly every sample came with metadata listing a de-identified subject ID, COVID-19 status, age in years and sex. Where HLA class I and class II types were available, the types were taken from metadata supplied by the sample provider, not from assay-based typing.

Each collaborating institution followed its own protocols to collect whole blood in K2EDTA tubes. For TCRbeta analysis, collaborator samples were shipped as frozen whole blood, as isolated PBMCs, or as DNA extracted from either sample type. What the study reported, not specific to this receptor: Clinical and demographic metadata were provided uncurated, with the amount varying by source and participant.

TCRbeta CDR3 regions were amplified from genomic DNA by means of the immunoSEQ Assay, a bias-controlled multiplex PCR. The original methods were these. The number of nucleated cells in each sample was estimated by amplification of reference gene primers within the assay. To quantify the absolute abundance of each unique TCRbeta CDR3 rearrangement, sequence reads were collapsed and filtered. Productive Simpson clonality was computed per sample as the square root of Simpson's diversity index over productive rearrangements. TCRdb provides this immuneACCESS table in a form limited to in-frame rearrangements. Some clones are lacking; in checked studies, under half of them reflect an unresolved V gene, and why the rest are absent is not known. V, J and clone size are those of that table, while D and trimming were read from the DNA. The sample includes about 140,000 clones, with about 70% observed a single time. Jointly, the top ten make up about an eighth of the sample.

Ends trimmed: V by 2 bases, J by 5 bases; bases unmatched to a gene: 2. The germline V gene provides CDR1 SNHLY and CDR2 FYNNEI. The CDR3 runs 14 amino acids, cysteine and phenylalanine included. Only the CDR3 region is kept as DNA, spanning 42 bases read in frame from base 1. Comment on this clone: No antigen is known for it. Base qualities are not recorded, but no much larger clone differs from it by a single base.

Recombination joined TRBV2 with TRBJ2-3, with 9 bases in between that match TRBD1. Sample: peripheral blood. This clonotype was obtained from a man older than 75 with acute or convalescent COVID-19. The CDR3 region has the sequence CASSETGGKDTQYF. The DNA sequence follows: TGTGCCAGCAGTGAAACAGGGGGCAAAGATACGCAGTATTTT.